The sequence of this T cell receptor beta chain was determined in a study of blood T cell repertoires in COVID-19. Original processing notes: Reference gene primer amplification gave nucleated cell count estimates. TCRdb's copy holds only in-frame clones and misses some; the assay was immunoSEQ multiplex PCR. V, J and clone size derive from that table, while D and trimming were established from the DNA sequence. The sample has around 100,000 clones; 70% to 90% are singletons. Participants spanned ages about 18 to 100 years and resided in about two dozen US areas. Participants were placed into cohorts based on the clinical history they reported. The study counted Cohort 3 donors as recovered given two negative PCRs, clearance, or symptom resolution. The germline CDR1 and CDR2 sequences are SEHNR and FQNEAQ (reference sequence). The junction had 8 bases not matched to a gene; V was cut back by 6 bases and J by 7 bases. This CDR3 region has 14 residues.

The specimen sequenced was PBMCs or T cells enriched from blood (not recorded which). The V and J genes are TRBV7-9 and TRBJ2-2; the match to TRBD1 covers 7 bases. The sequence derives from a woman in her forties or fifties who had recovered from COVID-19. Here the CDR3 reads CASRTDRAVGELFF. The CDR3 DNA reads TGTGCCAGCAGGACCGACAGGGCAGTCGGGGAGCTGTTTTTT.